The 24 T cell receptor beta chains listed next were all sequenced from one sample in a study of shared T cell receptors in the human thymus (dated by TCRdb to 2020 to 2023). The library was made by the immunoSEQ multiplex PCR assay. The immuneACCESS repertoire file appears here via TCRdb, limited to in-frame rearrangements. These files lack a portion of the clones; in checked studies, under half of the deficit traces to unresolved V genes, and the cause of the others is not known. Across this sample there are approximately 760,000 clones, with roughly 85% seen only once. The top ten clones comprise about 0.0098% of the sample. The sample also formed part of further work on human thymus T cells.

The sequencing input was thymocytes. The source of these receptors is a girl under two years old with a congenital heart defect. Donor details come from another sample of the same person, matched by shared clones.

This rearrangement joins TRBV4-3 to TRBJ2-5, with D perhaps TRBD1 (5 bases). Trimming cost V 0 bases and J 4 bases, with 9 bases left between them. Per the germline V gene, CDR1 is LGHNA and CDR2 is YSLEER. The CDR3 is made up of 14 amino acids. The CDR3 region has the DNA TGCGCCAGCAGCCAAGAGCTCCAGGGAGAGACCCAGTACTTC. This translates into CASSQELQGETQYF.

The J gene is TRBJ2-1, the V gene TRBV27; possibly TRBD1 for D (6 bases). The CDR3 totals 14 residues. V was pared by 6 bases and J by 5 bases, with 14 bases between. Germline CDR1 is MNHEY and CDR2 is SMNVEV (reference sequence). The CDR3 bases are TGTGCCAGCAGAGTGTGGGGGCCAAACAATGAGCAGTTCTTC. This sequence encodes CASRVWGPNNEQFF.

The chain uses TRBV29-1 and TRBJ2-7; the D gene is possibly TRBD1 (7 bases). Between the trimmed V and J ends, which lost 7 bases and 6 bases, there was a span of 19 bases. Germline assignment: CDR1 SQVTM and CDR2 ANQGSEA. The CDR3 is made up of 13 amino acids. The CDR3 coding sequence is TGCAGCGCCCACCTAGGCAGGGGGGTCGAGCAGTACTTC. Translated, it gives CSAHLGRGVEQYF.

V and J are TRBV7-3 and TRBJ1-2; 8 nucleotides agree with TRBD1. Germline V gives CDR1 SGHTA, CDR2 FQGTGA. V lost 3 bases, J lost 4 bases, and 13 bases stayed unmatched. The CDR3 contains 17 residues. The CDR3 nucleotides read TGTGCCAGCAGCTTCAACAGGGGGTACGAGTCCCCCTATGGCTACACCTTC. Translating gives CASSFNRGYESPYGYTF.

The rearrangement links TRBV7-2 to TRBJ1-6, with D perhaps matching TRBD1 (5 bases). Germline CDR1 is SGHTA and CDR2 is FQGNSA. This CDR3 region has 16 residues. Trimming stripped 1 base from V and 9 bases from J, with 16 bases between. The CDR3 nucleotides read TGTGCCAGCAGCTTAGTGTCCGGGTACAGGAGTTCACCCCTCCACTTT. The encoded protein is CASSLVSGYRSSPLHF.

The J gene is TRBJ2-7, the V gene TRBV11-2; TRBD1 agrees at 8 bases. This CDR3 spans 15 amino acids. Germline V lookup: CDR1 SGHAT, CDR2 FQNNGV. Losses at the gene ends were 4 bases for V and 0 bases for J; bases not matched to a gene: 5. The CDR3 loop reads CASSSTGTGSYEQYF. The DNA of the CDR3 is TGTGCCAGCAGCTCCACCGGGACAGGCTCCTACGAGCAGTACTTC. Looking up the rest from reference TRBV11-2 and TRBJ2-7 gives the full variable domain: EAGVAQSPRYKIIEKRQSVAFWCNPISGHATLYWYQQILGQGPKLLIQFQNNGVVDDSQLPKDRFSAERLKGVDSTLKIQPAKLEDSAVYLCASSSTGTGSYEQYFGPGTRLTVT.

Notes on this clone: This sample includes further DNA sequences coding for the same CDR3. Written as DNA, the CDR3 is TGTGCCAGCACCCGGGGGTCTGGAAACACCATATATTTT. Protein sequence: CASTRGSGNTIYF. The chain uses TRBV2 and TRBJ1-3; perhaps TRBD1 as D (5 bases). V lost 7 bases and J lost 1, with 8 bases in between. CDR3 length: 13 amino acids. The V gene's germline CDR1 is SNHLY and CDR2 FYNNEI.

The J gene is TRBJ1-1, the V gene TRBV4-2, with TRBD1 as a possible D gene (5 bases). The CDR3 is made up of 13 amino acids. Germline-derived CDR1 and CDR2 are LGHNA and YNFKEQ. Trimming removed 0 bases at V and 11 bases at J, with 13 bases between. The CDR3 reads CASSQEHRGVAFF. CDR3 nucleotide sequence: TGTGCCAGCAGCCAAGAACACCGGGGGGTCGCTTTCTTT.

The chain carries TRBV5-4 and TRBJ2-2; D possibly corresponds to TRBD1 (6 bases). The CDR3 extends over 19 amino acids. Trimming removed 4 bases at V and 0 bases at J, with 22 bases between. CDR1 and CDR2 (germline): SGHNT, YYREEE (reference sequence). In nucleotides, the CDR3 is TGTGCCAGCAGCCCGGGGCTGGGGGCGCTAGTTACGAACACCGGGGAGCTGTTTTTT. Translated: CASSPGLGALVTNTGELFF. Complete variable domain (other parts from reference TRBV5-4 and TRBJ2-2): ETGVTQSPTHLIKTRGQQVTLRCSSQSGHNTVSWYQQALGQGPQFIFQYYREEENGRGNFPPRFSGLQFPNYSSELNVNALELDDSALYLCASSPGLGALVTNTGELFFGEGSRLTVL.

J is TRBJ2-5 and V is TRBV5-8, with TRBD2 matching over 13 bases. V was pared by 4 bases and J by 7 bases, with 10 bases of the junction left unmatched. Germline V gives CDR1 SGHTS, CDR2 YDEGEE. The CDR3 is made up of 16 amino acids. CDR3 in DNA: TGTGCCAGCAGCCTGCCGGGACTAGCGGGGATTGGGACCCAGTACTTC. Encoded protein: CASSLPGLAGIGTQYF.

In its sample, this clone was seen once. This rearrangement joins TRBV28 to TRBJ2-2, with D possibly TRBD2 on 6 matching bases. Germline CDR1 and CDR2: MDHEN and SYDVKM. The CDR3 runs 13 residues. The V gene lost 5 bases and the J gene lost 8 bases, with 12 bases spanning the gap. CDR3 region: CASSPWAGGELFF. As DNA, the CDR3 is TGTGCCAGCAGTCCCTGGGCGGGGGGGGAGCTGTTTTTT.

This clone was found once. The chain has TRBV10-1 and TRBJ2-7, with 9 bases matching TRBD1. V lost 9 bases, J lost 1 base, and 7 bases stayed unmatched. The CDR3 length is 14 residues. Germline lookup yields CDR1 WNHNN and CDR2 SYGVQD (reference sequence). CDR3 DNA: TGCGCCAGTTCCCGGGACAGGGCATCCTACGAGCAGTACTTC. Residues: CASSRDRASYEQYF.

The rearrangement joins TRBV15 to TRBJ2-7; the D is unclear. Between the trimmed V and J ends, which lost 0 bases and 0 bases, there was a span of 15 bases. CDR1 is LNHNV, CDR2 YYDKDF, per germline (reference sequence). The length of the CDR3 is 17 residues. The CDR3 region is CATSRERPLGGSYEQYF. CDR3 coding DNA: TGTGCCACCAGCAGAGAGCGTCCCCTTGGCGGCTCCTACGAGCAGTACTTC.

The gene calls are TRBV18 and TRBJ2-5; 7 positions agree with TRBD2. Trimming took 6 bases from V and 2 from J; bases not matched to a gene: 15. In germline, CDR1 is KGHSH, CDR2 LQKENI. There are 17 residues in the CDR3. In nucleotides, the CDR3 is TGTGCCAGCTCTCGCCCTATTGCGGGGGACTTTCAAGAGACCCAGTACTTC. Its protein is CASSRPIAGDFQETQYF. The full variable domain, completed using reference TRBV18 and TRBJ2-5, is NAGVMQNPRHLVRRRGQEARLRCSPMKGHSHVYWYRQLPEEGLKFMVYLQKENIIDESGMPKERFSAEFPKEGPSILRIQQVVRGDSAAYFCASSRPIAGDFQETQYFGPGTRLLVL.

The gene calls are TRBV4-1 and TRBJ1-4, with D perhaps TRBD1 (5 bases). This CDR3 has 16 amino acids. The germline CDR1 and CDR2 sequences are MGHRA and YSYEKL. Trimming stripped 4 bases from V and 2 bases from J, with 14 bases between. The CDR3 here is CASSPTRDWTNEKLFF. The CDR3 bases are TGCGCCAGCAGCCCAACCCGGGACTGGACTAATGAAAAACTGTTTTTT.

This clone has a handful of counts. V usage is TRBV15 and J usage is TRBJ1-1; D call uncertain. The V end lost 5 bases, the J end lost 0 bases, and 16 bases lay between the germline ends. The CDR3 extends over 16 amino acids. The germline V gene encodes CDR1 LNHNV and CDR2 YYDKDF (reference sequence). The CDR3 here is CATSSRMGTMNTEAFF. For the CDR3, the DNA is TGTGCCACCAGCTCCCGGATGGGCACCATGAACACTGAAGCTTTCTTT.

V and J are TRBV20-1 and TRBJ2-1; tentatively, D is TRBD2 (5 bases). The CDR3 length is 11 residues. Deletions cut 5 bases from V and 4 bases from J, with 6 bases between. CDR1 and CDR2 from the germline V gene are DFQATT and SNEGSKA (reference sequence). The CDR3 protein is CSAGEYNEQFF. CDR3 coding DNA: TGCAGTGCTGGGGAGTACAATGAGCAGTTCTTC.

V gene TRBV9 combines with J gene TRBJ1-6, with 8 bases aligning to TRBD1. V shed 8 bases and J 5 bases; nucleotides not matched to a gene: 0. The length of the CDR3 is 12 residues. Germline V gene lookup returns CDR1 SGDLS and CDR2 YYNGEE. CDR3 residues: CARGQDNSPLHF. The CDR3 DNA follows: TGTGCCAGGGGACAGGATAATTCACCCCTCCACTTT.

The count of this clone is one. V and J are TRBV6-1 and TRBJ2-2; 7 nucleotides align to TRBD1. The CDR3 totals 15 residues. Trimming removed 6 bases from V and 2 bases from J; junction bases left unmatched: 6. The germline gives CDR1 MNHNS, CDR2 SASEGT. The CDR3 bases are TGTGCCAGCAGGCAGACAGGGAAAAACACCGGGGAGCTGTTTTTT. This encodes CASRQTGKNTGELFF.

This clone has more than one count but fewer than ten. This CDR3 is also generated by other DNA sequences in the sample. The genes are TRBV10-3 and TRBJ1-1, with D perhaps matching TRBD1 (6 bases). Trimming shortened V by 4 bases and J by 0 bases, and 9 bases separated the two germline ends. The CDR3 is 14 amino acids. From germline, CDR1 is ENHRY and CDR2 SYGVKD. The CDR3 here is CAISGGQMNTEAFF. The CDR3 bases are TGTGCCATCAGTGGGGGGCAGATGAACACTGAAGCTTTCTTT.

V usage is TRBV13 and J usage is TRBJ2-5; 14 nucleotides match TRBD2. The junction had 11 bases not matched to a gene; V was cut back by 5 bases and J by 3 bases. The germline CDR1 and CDR2 sequences are PRHDT and FYEKMQ (reference sequence). This CDR3 region has 18 residues. In DNA, the CDR3 is TGTGCCAGCAGCACGACTAGCGGGGGGGCCTCATGGGAAGAGACCCAGTACTTC. It specifies CASSTTSGGASWEETQYF.

The chain links TRBV19 to TRBJ1-2; D is unresolved. The germline CDR1 and CDR2 sequences are LNHDA and SQIVND (reference sequence). Trimming took off 4 bases at V and 4 bases at J, with 4 bases between the two ends. The CDR3 runs to 11 residues. Written as DNA, the CDR3 is TGTGCCAGTAGTACCTCCTATGGCTACACCTTC. Translating gives CASSTSYGYTF. Full variable domain (remainder filled in from reference TRBV19 and TRBJ1-2): DGGITQSPKYLFRKEGQNVTLSCEQNLNHDAMYWYRQDPGQGLRLIYYSQIVNDFQKGDIAEGYSVSREKKESFPLTVTSAQKNPTAFYLCASSTSYGYTFGSGTRLTVV.

The V and J genes are TRBV19 and TRBJ1-3; D ambiguous. Germline V gene sequence: CDR1 LNHDA, CDR2 SQIVND (reference sequence). V dropped 5 bases and J dropped 6 bases, with 5 bases sitting between them. The CDR3 is 11 amino acids. The CDR3 bases are TGTGCCAGTAGTCTGTCAAACACCATATATTTT. This codes for CASSLSNTIYF.

The chain recombines TRBV4-3 with TRBJ1-4; 9 bases agree with TRBD1. Trimming cost V 4 bases and J 0 bases; bases outside gene matches: 3. Germline assignment: CDR1 LGHNA and CDR2 YSLEER. The CDR3 loop spans 16 amino acids. CDR3 bases: TGCGCCAGCAGCCCGGACAGGGGCGCAACTAATGAAAAACTGTTTTTT. Its translation: CASSPDRGATNEKLFF.